This T cell receptor beta chain was documented in a study of blood T cell repertoires in COVID-19. Study summary: COVID-19 samples from acute and convalescent phases originated in the United States, Italy and Spain. PBMCs, B-cell-depleted T cells, or T cells provided the cDNA or gDNA that made up the material.

In the authors' workflow: How many nucleated cells were present was estimated from reference gene primer amplification. Produced via immunoSEQ multiplex PCR; TCRdb's table is partial and in-frame only. That table is the source of V, J and clone size, and D and trimming were worked out from the DNA. The table shows roughly 260,000 clones, with more than 60% occurring only once. V was pared by 3 bases and J by 10 bases, with 18 bases between. There are 14 residues in the CDR3. Looked up from germline, CDR1 is MGHRA and CDR2 is YSYEKL. The rearrangement joins TRBV4-1 to TRBJ1-1, with D perhaps matching TRBD1 (6 bases). The TCR originated in a woman aged 40-49 years with active or convalescent COVID-19. Sequenced sample: peripheral blood. The CDR3 sequence is CASSQVQVKGVAFF. The CDR3 bases are TGCGCCAGCAGCCAGGTTCAGGTAAAGGGGGTAGCTTTCTTT.